What follows is one TCR beta chain and its context. What it recognizes is unknown. The CDR3 contains 17 residues. After removal of 5 bases from V and 3 bases from J, the junction contained 13 bases not matched to a gene. CDR1 and CDR2 from the germline V gene are SGHNT and YENEEA. These data belong to a study of OX40 agonist ivuxolimab in advanced cancers. The study, taken as a whole, reports: The study found that CD8+ T cells averaged more expanded clones than CD4+.

With autoimmune disease history or systemic immunosuppression, patients were excluded. Sequencing used immunoSEQ multiplex PCR; TCRdb keeps in-frame clones, though not all of them. The sample holds about 100,000 clones; 86% are singletons and the top ten take roughly 5%. This receptor was taken from an adult with an advanced solid tumor such as melanoma, head and neck, liver or kidney cancer. Sequenced material: CD4+ or CD8+ T cells sorted from blood, taken in a trial of the OX40 agonist ivuxolimab. The chain links TRBV11-3 to TRBJ1-3; 7 nucleotides line up with TRBD1. DNA of the CDR3: TGTGCCAGCAGCCCCCGCCCAGACAGGGCTCTTGGAAACACCATATATTTT. This sequence encodes CASSPRPDRALGNTIYF.